This T cell receptor beta chain was sequenced during a study of T-cell reconstitution after alpha-beta-depleted transplantation in children. General study results and limits: In some patients, recipient T cells and intrathymic progenitors surviving conditioning explained high day-60 diversity. It was newly produced T cells that mostly accounted for T-cell counts and diversity one year after transplant. The study reportedly traced alpha-beta T cells about two months after transplant to several hundred expanded graft clones.

This clonotype was counted only a few times. Its antigen is not identified. Unique molecular identifiers tagged the TCRbeta library. TCRdb redid the calling of the PCR reads with MiXCR, one entry per CDR3 protein. The table shows 440,000 or so distinct CDR3 sequences, with roughly two fifths occurring only once. This CDR3 region has 14 residues. Germline assignment: CDR1 MNHEY and CDR2 SVGAGI. V gave up 4 bases and J gave up 2 bases, with 9 bases separating them. This chain links TRBV6-5 with TRBJ2-1; no clear D gene. Sequenced material: PBMCs, taken before TCRalphabeta/CD19-depleted stem cell transplant. This receptor was taken from a girl aged 2 to 10 with aplastic anemia, due to receive a stem cell transplant. The CDR3 DNA reads as TGTGCCAGCAGTTCGATAGGGCCCTACAATGAGCAGTTCTTC. Translation gives CASSSIGPYNEQFF.